The 19 T cell receptor beta chains in this list originate from one sample, sequenced in a study of blood T cell repertoires in COVID-19. Sequencing was performed with immunoSEQ multiplex PCR; in TCRdb, only in-frame clones are kept and a portion is missing. This table has some 87,000 clones, around 90% appearing once. The sequencing sample was made of peripheral blood. The receptors shown here come from a woman aged 70-85 years with acute or convalescent COVID-19.

J is TRBJ2-1 and V is TRBV14; 8 bases map to TRBD2. This CDR3 is built from 14 residues. With V trimmed by 0 bases and J by 10 bases, 5 bases remained unmatched. The germline V gene has CDR1 SGHDN and CDR2 FVKESK. CDR3 nucleotide sequence: TGTGCCAGCAGCCAAGACCTACTAGCGGTGGAGCAGTTCTTC. It encodes CASSQDLLAVEQFF.

V usage is TRBV6-5 and J usage is TRBJ2-1, with 8 bases fitting TRBD2. V was clipped by 5 bases and J by 9 bases; unmatched bases: 6. The CDR3 contains 13 residues. The germline V gene has CDR1 MNHEY and CDR2 SVGAGI. The CDR3 sequence: CASSRLREAEQFF. The CDR3 DNA sequence: TGTGCCAGCAGTAGACTGCGGGAGGCTGAGCAGTTCTTC.

This chain joins TRBV19 and TRBJ2-5; D perhaps matches TRBD2 (6 bases). The CDR3 extends over 12 amino acids. V shed 4 bases and J shed 5 bases, with 8 bases lying between them. The germline gives CDR1 LNHDA, CDR2 SQIVND (reference sequence). In DNA, the CDR3 is TGTGCCAGTAGTAGCGGGGTTGAGACCCAGTACTTC. Its translation: CASSSGVETQYF.

This clone was seen a handful of times. The chain joins TRBV5-4 to TRBJ2-7; 7 positions agree with TRBD2. The CDR3 runs to 13 residues. The trim removed 4 bases at V and 0 bases at J, leaving 1 base unmatched. CDR1 SGHNT and CDR2 YYREEE come from the germline V gene (reference sequence). The CDR3 reads CASSRDYSYEQYF. DNA for the CDR3: TGTGCCAGCAGCCGGGACTACTCCTACGAGCAGTACTTC.

This chain joins TRBV28 and TRBJ1-6; D gene unclear. Germline V CDR1 and CDR2: MDHEN, SYDVKM. V dropped 6 bases and J dropped 4 bases, with 13 bases sitting between them. The CDR3 contains 15 residues. The CDR3 DNA follows: TGTGCCAGCAGGGACTCACGGCAGTATAATTCACCCCTCCACTTT. Protein sequence: CASRDSRQYNSPLHF.

The chain has TRBV15 and TRBJ1-1, with D perhaps matching TRBD1 (5 bases). V dropped 1 base and J dropped 3 bases, with 12 bases sitting between them. The germline gives CDR1 LNHNV, CDR2 YYDKDF (reference sequence). The CDR3 has 15 residues. The CDR3, as DNA: TGTGCCACCAGCAGAGGGGGGGGTACAGACACTGAAGCTTTCTTT. Its translation: CATSRGGGTDTEAFF. The full variable domain, its missing parts supplied by reference TRBV15 and TRBJ1-1, is DAMVIQNPRYQVTQFGKPVTLSCSQTLNHNVMYWYQQKSSQAPKLLFHYYDKDFNNEADTPDNFQSRRPNTSFCFLDIRSPGLGDTAMYLCATSRGGGTDTEAFFGQGTRLTVV.

This clone was counted only a few times. This chain joins TRBV5-5 and TRBJ2-7; a weak D match, TRBD2 (6 bases). The CDR3 contains 15 residues. Germline-derived CDR1 and CDR2 are SGHKS and YYEKEE (reference sequence). Trimming stripped 0 bases from V and 2 bases from J, with 12 bases between. CDR3 protein: CASSLAGGAAYEQYF. In DNA, the CDR3 is TGTGCCAGCAGCTTGGCCGGAGGGGCGGCCTACGAGCAGTACTTC.

The J gene is TRBJ1-5, the V gene TRBV28, with D possibly matching TRBD1 (5 bases). Trimming removed 11 bases from V and 6 bases from J, with 20 bases in between. The CDR3 has 14 amino acids. Germline V gives CDR1 MDHEN, CDR2 SYDVKM. The CDR3 DNA reads TGTGCCGGCCAAAACGGGGGAATCGCTCAGCCCCAGCATTTT. Translating gives CAGQNGGIAQPQHF.

The chain joins TRBV5-1 to TRBJ2-2; the D is unclear. Trimming removed 0 bases from V and 2 bases from J, with 5 bases in between. The CDR3 totals 14 residues. Per the germline V gene, CDR1 is SGHRS and CDR2 is YFSETQ. The CDR3 is CASSLDTNTGELFF. CDR3 in DNA: TGCGCCAGCAGCTTGGACACCAACACCGGGGAGCTGTTTTTT.

The chain employs TRBV28 and TRBJ2-7; D might be TRBD2 (5 bases). Trimming pared 5 bases from V and 1 base from J, leaving 15 bases between. There are 15 residues in the CDR3. From germline, CDR1 is MDHEN and CDR2 SYDVKM. CDR3 amino acids: CASSSTGIASYEQYF. CDR3 in DNA: TGTGCCAGCAGTAGTACCGGGATAGCGTCCTACGAGCAGTACTTC.

This chain connects TRBV7-6 to TRBJ1-3; 7 nucleotides match TRBD1. The length of the CDR3 is 15 residues. Germline CDR1 and CDR2: SGHVS and FNYEAQ. V shed 3 bases and J 0 bases; nucleotides not matched to a gene: 2. Here the CDR3 reads CASSLGTASGNTIYF. The CDR3 DNA is TGTGCCAGCAGCTTGGGGACAGCCTCTGGAAACACCATATATTTT.

CDR3 amino acids: CASSPLGGYSYNEQFF. The CDR3 DNA reads as TGTGCCAGCAGTCCCTTGGGAGGGTACTCCTACAATGAGCAGTTCTTC. This rearrangement joins TRBV28 to TRBJ2-1; 7 nucleotides agree with TRBD2. The V segment lost 5 bases and the J segment 0 bases; nucleotides outside the gene matches: 7. Germline loops: CDR1 MDHEN, CDR2 SYDVKM. The CDR3 has 16 amino acids.

V gene TRBV7-9 combines with J gene TRBJ1-2; D perhaps matches TRBD1 (6 bases). The ends were cut back, 4 bases at V and 4 bases at J, with 13 bases in the middle. Germline lookup yields CDR1 SEHNR and CDR2 FQNEAQ (reference sequence). The CDR3 has 14 amino acids. CDR3 in amino acids: CASSSQGQGYGYTF. CDR3 coding DNA: TGTGCCAGCAGCTCACAGGGTCAGGGCTATGGCTACACCTTC.

This clone was found once. The rearrangement joins TRBV5-1 to TRBJ1-2; D gene uncertain. Trimming took off 4 bases at V and 14 bases at J, with 24 bases between the two ends. This CDR3 is 14 amino acids long. The germline CDR1 and CDR2 sequences are SGHRS and YFSETQ. CDR3: CASSPTSGLRENTF. In nucleotides, the CDR3 is TGCGCCAGCAGCCCCACCTCCGGACTCCGGGAGAATACCTTC.

V gene TRBV5-6 combines with J gene TRBJ1-2; the match to TRBD1 covers 10 bases. The V and J ends lost 4 bases and 5 bases, in that order; junction bases with no gene match: 8. The CDR3 loop spans 15 amino acids. Germline V gives CDR1 SGHDT, CDR2 YYEEEE. The CDR3 spells CASSTRDRGSYGYTF. The CDR3 DNA reads as TGTGCCAGCAGCACCCGGGACAGGGGATCGTATGGCTACACCTTC. Complete variable domain (other parts from reference TRBV5-6 and TRBJ1-2): DAGVTQSPTHLIKTRGQQVTLRCSPKSGHDTVSWYQQALGQGPQFIFQYYEEEERQRGNFPDRFSGHQFPNYSSELNVNALLLGDSALYLCASSTRDRGSYGYTFGSGTRLTVV.

This chain uses TRBV2 with TRBJ2-7; 9 nucleotides align to TRBD2. The CDR3 extends over 16 amino acids. The trim removed 8 bases at V and 0 bases at J, leaving 11 bases unmatched. Germline V gene data show CDR1 as SNHLY and CDR2 as FYNNEI. CDR3 in amino acids: CASGEGLAGTSYEQYV. As DNA, the CDR3 is TGTGCCAGCGGGGAAGGGCTAGCGGGGACCTCCTACGAGCAGTACGTC.

The genes are TRBV18 and TRBJ1-1; the match to TRBD1 covers 9 bases. Germline V gene sequence: CDR1 KGHSH, CDR2 LQKENI. V lost 2 bases and J lost 7; bases outside the gene matches: 5. The CDR3 spans 14 residues. The CDR3 spells CASSPGQGHDEAFF. CDR3 in DNA: TGTGCCAGCTCACCAGGACAGGGGCACGATGAAGCTTTCTTT. Variable domain in full (rest from reference TRBV18 and TRBJ1-1): NAGVMQNPRHLVRRRGQEARLRCSPMKGHSHVYWYRQLPEEGLKFMVYLQKENIIDESGMPKERFSAEFPKEGPSILRIQQVVRGDSAAYFCASSPGQGHDEAFFGQGTRLTVV.

The chain carries TRBV18 and TRBJ1-2; no definite D call. The CDR3 covers 14 residues. Germline CDR1 KGHSH, CDR2 LQKENI. V was clipped by 0 bases and J by 8 bases, with 13 bases between them. CDR3 bases: TGTGCCAGCTCACCACCGCTTGCGGGTAACGGCTACACCTTC. It codes for CASSPPLAGNGYTF.

The chain couples TRBV9 to TRBJ2-5, with 12 bases matching TRBD2. CDR1 is SGDLS, CDR2 YYNGEE, per germline. This CDR3 spans 16 amino acids. Germline trimming cut 3 bases from V and 5 bases from J; bases unmatched to any gene: 8. Written as DNA, the CDR3 is TGTGCCAGCAGCGACCGTCGACTAGCGGGGGCGGAGACCCAGTACTTC. This encodes CASSDRRLAGAETQYF.